This paragraph covers one T cell receptor beta chain sequence. This clonotype has just a few counts. Its antigen specificity is not known. No much larger clonotype is one base removed from it; base qualities were not supplied. These data are taken from a study of T cells in Graves' hyperthyroidism and ophthalmopathy (dated 2019 in TCRdb). At the level of the whole study: Peripheral blood samples were taken at initial diagnosis, before any treatment was given. TCR V-J signatures able to tell the groups apart were searched for in a discovery cohort of 95 or so patients, of whom more than 40 had Graves' ophthalmopathy and 55 to 65 had stable Graves' hyperthyroidism. Whether ophthalmopathy could be predicted prospectively was tested in an independent validation cohort made up of approximately 19 hyperthyroidism patients plus 17 patients who later progressed to ophthalmopathy. The 90 to 100 discovery patients were randomly divided into training and test sets at a 7:3 ratio. In addition, the study compared T-cell repertoires in thyroid tissue and in blood from roughly six Graves' hyperthyroidism patients. After blood sampling, hyperthyroidism patients were treated with methimazole at a starting dose of 30 mg daily, and ophthalmopathy patients were treated with high-dose intravenous methylprednisolone. The paper reports TCR Vbeta CDR3 sequencing of 140 or so peripheral blood samples: 40 to 45 ophthalmopathy, around 80 hyperthyroidism and approximately 17 progressor patients. The study at large found these results: A 13 V-J signature model separated ophthalmopathy from stable hyperthyroidism, with approximately 87% sensitivity and 81.08% specificity in cross-validation and 80%/75% in testing. In validation, progression to ophthalmopathy was predicted by the model with 70.59% sensitivity and 72% to 85% specificity, a median of 6.5 months before onset. No statistical method was used to set the sample size in advance, and investigators knew the group allocation. Most expanded thyroid clonotypes (frequency above 0.001) were also detected in blood, suggesting blood repertoires may reflect thyroid immune responses.

Spanning cysteine to phenylalanine, the CDR3 consists of 15 amino acids. Of all the DNA, just the CDR3 is kept, 45 bases in frame from base 1. In the germline V gene, CDR1 corresponds to SGHRS and CDR2 to YFSETQ. Germline trimming: 7 bases from V, 0 bases from J; junction bases outside gene matches: 4. The TCR beta CDR3 regions were amplified from RNA transcripts. For the first round of RT-PCR on the TCR CDR3, the HTBI primer set was used together with the Qiagen OneStep RT-PCR kit. The libraries were constructed in a second round of multiplex PCR and then size-selected and purified. Libraries were sequenced paired-end with 100 bp reads on an Illumina HiSeq2000. The authors processed their data as follows. SOAPnuke was used to process the raw data, removing reads that contained adapters or uncalled bases, had a mean Phred below 15, or lacked an exact match to the constant primer or identifier. High-quality paired reads were merged with COPE v1.2.5, and unique nucleotide sequences were defined as clonotypes. Clonotypes were aligned to IMGT TRBV, TRBD and TRBJ reference segments using MiTCR v1.1. The analysis included only V-J combinations with a frequency above 0.0001, which together covered 99% to 99.2% of the repertoires. A TCS score was defined as the ratio between F50 (clonal expansion) and ExV (chaos), using BLOSUM62-based TCRdist between CDR3 peptides within each V-J. Welch's t-statistics and random forest reduced several hundred V-J features to about 12, which were used in a naive Bayes classifier (R e1071). TCRdb reworked the public reads: Q25 trimming with fastp, MiXCR clone assembly, productive beta chains retained. Entries that share a CDR3 protein sequence are merged under the most common genes and DNA. The V and J calls shown here were made by TCRdb, not taken from the authors' results. In all, the sample holds some 200,000 distinct CDR3 sequences, and over 15% of those were seen once. Under 65% of the sample lies in the top ten.

A patient counted as having stable Graves' hyperthyroidism if no progression to ophthalmopathy occurred over 18 months of follow-up. Hyperthyroidism patients were aged 18 to 65 years and newly diagnosed, with disease duration of less than 2 months. Exclusion was applied to patients with uncontrolled infections, other autoimmune diseases, pregnancy or lactation. Diagnoses relied on clinical symptoms, serum thyroxine and TRAb, thyroid ultrasound and orbital computed tomography. PBMCs were isolated from about 10 ml of fresh peripheral blood by Ficoll-Paque density gradient centrifugation. Trizol reagent was used to extract total RNA, and RNA quality was then checked on an Agilent 2100 Bioanalyzer.

The sequence joins TRBV5-1 to TRBJ2-1, with 10 bases aligning to TRBD2. The TCR was taken from a middle-aged man with Graves' hyperthyroidism. The sample comprised blood. The CDR3 corresponds to CASYGTSASYNEQFF. The nucleotide sequence is TGCGCCAGCTACGGGACTAGCGCCTCCTACAATGAGCAGTTCTTC.